This T cell receptor beta chain was captured by sequencing in a study of T cell changes during pregnancy in multiple sclerosis. Sequencing was performed with immunoSEQ multiplex PCR; in TCRdb, only in-frame clones are kept and a portion is missing. The sample holds 40,000 to 45,000 clones, 80% to 95% seen once. Trimming took off 4 bases at V and 6 bases at J, with 19 bases between the two ends. Germline V gene data show CDR1 as SEHNR and CDR2 as FQNEAQ (reference sequence). The CDR3 loop spans 15 amino acids. This TCR came from a female donor with multiple sclerosis, enrolled in a pregnancy study. The chain couples TRBV7-9 to TRBJ2-7; D possibly corresponds to TRBD1 (7 bases). Sequences were derived from CD4+ T cells from peripheral blood mononuclear cells, sampled before pregnancy. CDR3 loop: CASSYPTGPRGEQYF. In DNA, the CDR3 is TGTGCCAGCAGCTACCCGACAGGGCCGCGGGGCGAGCAGTACTTC.